This entry lists 24 T cell receptor beta chains sequenced from one sample in a study of cytomegalovirus exposure and HLA in healthy donors. In the PCR, 60 Vbeta and 13 Jbeta primers were used. Measured with immunoSEQ multiplex PCR; TCRdb has only the in-frame clones, and not every one. The top ten clones hold approximately 1.8% of a sample with about 210,000 clones, nearly 80% of them seen once. The sample was PBMCs. The receptors come from a male donor in good health and CMV-seronegative.

The chain is built from TRBV7-9 and TRBJ1-5, with a weak D call TRBD1 (5 bases). The CDR3 consists of 14 residues. The germline V gene encodes CDR1 SEHNR and CDR2 FQNEAQ (reference sequence). Trimming removed 5 bases at V and 3 bases at J, with 11 bases between. CDR3 sequence (DNA): TGTGCCAGCAGCCCGGGGGATACCAATCAGCCCCAGCATTTT. As protein: CASSPGDTNQPQHF. The full variable domain, rest sourced from reference TRBV7-9 and TRBJ1-5, is DTGVSQNPRHKITKRGQNVTFRCDPISEHNRLYWYRQTLGQGPEFLTYFQNEAQLEKSRLLSDRFSAERPKGSFSTLEIQRTEQGDSAMYLCASSPGDTNQPQHFGDGTRLSIL.

J is TRBJ1-5 and V is TRBV4-1, with no clear D. This CDR3 contains 15 residues. CDR1 and CDR2 (germline): MGHRA, YSYEKL. V lost 6 bases and J 0 bases, leaving 12 bases between the germline ends. The CDR3 loop reads CASSLRYDSNQPQHF. CDR3 bases: TGCGCCAGCAGTCTGAGGTACGATAGCAATCAGCCCCAGCATTTT.

The CDR3 DNA sequence: TGTGCCAGCAGTGAACACAGGGCAGGGGACACTGAAGCTTTCTTT. Its translation: CASSEHRAGDTEAFF. The chain combines TRBV25-1 with TRBJ1-1, with D perhaps matching TRBD1 (6 bases). With 2 bases removed from V and 3 bases from J, the gap between germline ends came to 13 bases. Germline CDR1 MGHDK, CDR2 SYGVNS. The CDR3 loop spans 15 amino acids.

The V call is TRBV19, the J call TRBJ1-5; 7 positions agree with TRBD1. Trimming at V came to 5 bases and at J to 3 bases, leaving 7 bases not matched to a gene. The germline V gene has CDR1 LNHDA and CDR2 SQIVND (reference sequence). The length of the CDR3 is 15 residues. The CDR3 region is CASSFYRGNNQPQHF. The CDR3 DNA sequence: TGTGCCAGTAGTTTTTACAGGGGCAACAATCAGCCCCAGCATTTT.

The gene calls are TRBV6-1 and TRBJ1-2; D remains ambiguous. This CDR3 spans 14 amino acids. Germline CDR1 and CDR2: MNHNS and SASEGT. Trimming took off 0 bases at V and 8 bases at J, with 13 bases between the two ends. As DNA, the CDR3 is TGTGCCAGCAGTGAAGCAGGCCGATCGAGGGGCTACACCTTC. Protein product: CASSEAGRSRGYTF.

A single count supports this clone. The chain is built from TRBV28 and TRBJ2-3; D is ambiguous. The CDR3 runs to 15 residues. The germline CDR1 and CDR2 sequences are MDHEN and SYDVKM. With 5 bases removed from V and 0 bases from J, the gap between germline ends came to 12 bases. The CDR3 DNA sequence: TGTGCCAGCAGTGCACGACTCACTAGCACAGATACGCAGTATTTT. As protein: CASSARLTSTDTQYF.

The CDR3 sequence: CASRGGNYGYTF. CDR3 coding DNA: TGTGCCAGCAGAGGGGGCAACTATGGCTACACCTTC. This chain uses TRBV9 with TRBJ1-2; 7 bases line up with TRBD1. The J segment lost 2 bases and the V segment lost 5 bases, leaving 0 bases of the junction unmatched. The CDR3 spans 12 residues. Germline CDR1 and CDR2: SGDLS and YYNGEE.

The rearrangement uses TRBV2 and TRBJ1-1; 8 bases map to TRBD1. The CDR3 spans 13 residues. V shed 5 bases, J shed 5 bases, and the junction held 4 bases outside the gene matches. The germline V gene has CDR1 SNHLY and CDR2 FYNNEI. CDR3 in DNA: TGTGCCAGCAGTCCCGACAGGGGTACTGAAGCTTTCTTT. It translates to CASSPDRGTEAFF. The whole variable domain, filled in from reference TRBV2 and TRBJ1-1, reads EPEVTQTPSHQVTQMGQEVILRCVPISNHLYFYWYRQILGQKVEFLVSFYNNEISEKSEIFDDQFSVERPDGSNFTLKIRSTKLEDSAMYFCASSPDRGTEAFFGQGTRLTVV.

The chain links TRBV6-1 to TRBJ1-3, with D maybe TRBD1 (5 bases). The CDR3 is 13 residues long. Trimming left V 8 bases short and J 2 bases short, with 10 bases between. CDR1 is MNHNS, CDR2 SASEGT, per germline. CDR3 protein: CASRREAGNTIYF. DNA for the CDR3: TGTGCCAGCCGCAGGGAGGCTGGAAACACCATATATTTT.

This chain joins TRBV10-3 and TRBJ1-1; no clear D. Germline values: CDR1 ENHRY, CDR2 SYGVKD. The V end was cut by 10 bases, the J end by 5 bases, with 11 bases between. The CDR3 runs 11 residues. The CDR3 protein is CATGGQTEAFF. DNA for the CDR3: TGTGCCACGGGAGGTCAGACTGAAGCTTTCTTT.

The chain links TRBV19 to TRBJ2-7; 7 bases line up with TRBD1. V shed 5 bases, J shed 0 bases, and the junction held 7 bases outside the gene matches. This CDR3 contains 15 residues. CDR1 is LNHDA and CDR2 is SQIVND in the germline V gene (reference sequence). CDR3 DNA: TGTGCCAGTAGTTCGACAGGGAAAAACTCCTACGAGCAGTACTTC. Its translation is CASSSTGKNSYEQYF.

The chain has TRBV11-3 and TRBJ2-5, with D possibly matching TRBD1 (5 bases). The CDR3 consists of 14 residues. CDR1 SGHNT and CDR2 YENEEA come from the germline V gene. Trimming removed 6 bases from V and 1 base from J, with 12 bases in between. Written as DNA, the CDR3 is TGTGCCAGCAGTCTCGACAGTACCCAAGAGACCCAGTACTTC. Its protein product is CASSLDSTQETQYF.

CDR3 DNA sequence: TGTGCCAGTAGTCCAAACAAGGGGGAGCTGTTTTTT. It specifies CASSPNKGELFF. The rearrangement uses TRBV19 and TRBJ2-2; D is unclear. CDR1 and CDR2 from the germline V gene are LNHDA and SQIVND (reference sequence). The CDR3 has 12 residues. Trimming took 5 bases from V and 8 from J, leaving 9 bases between them. Using reference TRBV19 and TRBJ2-2 for the parts outside the CDR3, the full variable domain is DGGITQSPKYLFRKEGQNVTLSCEQNLNHDAMYWYRQDPGQGLRLIYYSQIVNDFQKGDIAEGYSVSREKKESFPLTVTSAQKNPTAFYLCASSPNKGELFFGEGSRLTVL.

This CDR3 is CASSPSGGVKETQYF. As DNA, the CDR3 is TGCGCCAGCAGCCCCTCTGGGGGGGTGAAAGAGACCCAGTACTTC. The rearrangement links TRBV5-1 to TRBJ2-5; 7 bases map to TRBD2. Trimming at V came to 4 bases and at J to 3 bases, leaving 9 bases not matched to a gene. This CDR3 has 15 amino acids. Per germline, CDR1 SGHRS and CDR2 YFSETQ.

This clone has only a few counts. V usage is TRBV5-1 and J usage is TRBJ1-5; D perhaps matches TRBD1 (6 bases). CDR1 is SGHRS and CDR2 is YFSETQ in the germline V gene. V lost 4 bases, J lost 6 bases, and 11 bases lay in between. This CDR3 has 13 amino acids. The CDR3: CASSPGGGQPQHF. Written as DNA, the CDR3 is TGCGCCAGCAGCCCGGGAGGGGGTCAGCCCCAGCATTTT.

The J gene is TRBJ1-1, the V gene TRBV10-1; 7 bases agree with TRBD1. Trimming cost V 2 bases and J 4 bases; bases outside gene matches: 16. This CDR3 comprises 18 residues. Germline CDR1 and CDR2: WNHNN and SYGVQD (reference sequence). This chain's CDR3 is CASSEALRTGVKGTEAFF. In nucleotides, the CDR3 is TGCGCCAGCAGTGAGGCCCTACGGACAGGAGTGAAGGGCACTGAAGCTTTCTTT.

The chain recombines TRBV19 with TRBJ1-6; TRBD1 matches 9 bases. V dropped 4 bases and J dropped 9; count of bases not matched to a gene: 10. The CDR3 is made up of 16 amino acids. Germline V gene sequence: CDR1 LNHDA, CDR2 SQIVND (reference sequence). The CDR3 loop is CASSTRQGEFGSPLHF. Here the CDR3 DNA reads TGTGCCAGTAGTACAAGACAGGGGGAGTTCGGTTCACCCCTCCACTTT.

V usage is TRBV6-1 and J usage is TRBJ2-3; 9 bases align to TRBD1. The CDR3 totals 17 residues. Germline loops: CDR1 MNHNS, CDR2 SASEGT. V trimming: 2 bases; J trimming: 0 bases; junction bases outside the gene matches: 6. The CDR3 DNA reads as TGTGCCAGCAGTGAATGGAACAGGGGGCTTAGCACAGATACGCAGTATTTT. Translating it yields CASSEWNRGLSTDTQYF.

This chain joins TRBV28 and TRBJ2-7; 8 positions agree with TRBD2. The CDR3 consists of 15 residues. Trimming removed 6 bases from V and 0 bases from J; junction bases left unmatched: 7. Germline assignment: CDR1 MDHEN and CDR2 SYDVKM. DNA for the CDR3: TGTGCCAGCAGAACCCTAGCGGGTAGCTCCTACGAGCAGTACTTC. Translated, it gives CASRTLAGSSYEQYF.

The chain recombines TRBV6-4 with TRBJ1-3, with D perhaps matching TRBD2 (6 bases). The closer fit of TRBJ2-2 to the DNA end suggests the J call may be wrong. Germline CDR1 and CDR2: MRHNA and SNTAGT. This CDR3 is 17 amino acids long. The CDR3 DNA is TGTGCCAGCAGTTCCAACGTGGGGGGAGCGAACACCGGGGAGCTGTTTTTT. Translated, it gives CASSSNVGGANTGELFF.

The V call is TRBV9, the J call TRBJ1-6, with TRBD1 identical over 9 bases. V lost 0 bases, J lost 10 bases, and 8 bases stayed unmatched. The CDR3 has 16 amino acids. In germline, CDR1 is SGDLS, CDR2 YYNGEE. Here the CDR3 reads CASSVGGTGKGSPLHF. CDR3 bases: TGTGCCAGCAGCGTAGGAGGGACAGGGAAGGGGTCACCCCTCCACTTT.

This rearrangement joins TRBV30 to TRBJ2-1; D is perhaps TRBD2 (6 bases). The V gene lost 4 bases and the J gene lost 5 bases, with 9 bases spanning the gap. Germline V gene data show CDR1 as GTSNPN and CDR2 as SVGIG (reference sequence). The CDR3 spans 12 residues. CDR3 sequence: CAWKPSDNEQFF. The CDR3 DNA sequence: TGTGCCTGGAAGCCTAGCGACAATGAGCAGTTCTTC.

The chain links TRBV5-1 to TRBJ2-1; possible D gene TRBD1, 6 bases. This CDR3 has 13 amino acids. Germline CDR1 reads SGHRS; CDR2 reads YFSETQ. V dropped 4 bases and J dropped 3 bases, with 8 bases sitting between them. The CDR3 DNA reads TGCGCCAGCAGCCAGGACAGCTACAATGAGCAGTTCTTC. Its protein is CASSQDSYNEQFF.

This clone was observed a few times. The V and J genes are TRBV5-1 and TRBJ1-4; TRBD1 agrees at 7 bases. The trim removed 6 bases at V and 4 bases at J, leaving 6 bases unmatched. The CDR3 loop spans 14 amino acids. CDR1 and CDR2 (germline): SGHRS, YFSETQ. The CDR3 sequence: CASTSGQLNEKLFF. CDR3 coding DNA: TGCGCCAGCACCTCGGGACAGCTTAATGAAAAACTGTTTTTT. Full variable domain (remainder filled in from reference TRBV5-1 and TRBJ1-4): KAGVTQTPRYLIKTRGQQVTLSCSPISGHRSVSWYQQTPGQGLQFLFEYFSETQRNKGNFPGRFSGRQFSNSRSEMNVSTLELGDSALYLCASTSGQLNEKLFFGSGTQLSVL.